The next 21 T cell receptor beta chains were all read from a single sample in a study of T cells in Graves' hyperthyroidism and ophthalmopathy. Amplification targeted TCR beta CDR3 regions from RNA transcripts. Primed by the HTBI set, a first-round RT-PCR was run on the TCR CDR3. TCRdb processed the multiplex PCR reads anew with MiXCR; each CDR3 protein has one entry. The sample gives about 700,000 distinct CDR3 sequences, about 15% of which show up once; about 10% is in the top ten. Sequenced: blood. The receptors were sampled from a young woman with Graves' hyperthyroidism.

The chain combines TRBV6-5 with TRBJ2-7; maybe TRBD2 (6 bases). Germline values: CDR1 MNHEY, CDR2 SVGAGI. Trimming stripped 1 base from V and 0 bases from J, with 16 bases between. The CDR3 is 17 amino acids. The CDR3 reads CASSYLGYGGDSYEQYF. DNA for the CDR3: TGTGCCAGCAGTTACTTGGGGTACGGAGGGGACTCCTACGAGCAGTACTTC.

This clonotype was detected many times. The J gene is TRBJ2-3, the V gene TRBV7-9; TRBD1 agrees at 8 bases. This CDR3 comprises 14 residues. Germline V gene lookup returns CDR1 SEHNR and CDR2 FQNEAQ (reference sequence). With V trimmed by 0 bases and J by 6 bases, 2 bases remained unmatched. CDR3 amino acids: CASSLATGGDTQYF. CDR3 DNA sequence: TGTGCCAGCAGCTTAGCAACAGGGGGGGATACGCAGTATTTT.

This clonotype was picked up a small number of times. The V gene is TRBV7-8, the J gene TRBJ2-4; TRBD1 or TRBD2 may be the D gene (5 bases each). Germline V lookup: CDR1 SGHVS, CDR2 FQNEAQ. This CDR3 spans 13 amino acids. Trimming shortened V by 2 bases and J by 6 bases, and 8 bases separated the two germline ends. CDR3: CASSLWGTNIQYF. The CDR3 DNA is TGTGCCAGCAGCTTATGGGGGACAAACATTCAGTACTTC.

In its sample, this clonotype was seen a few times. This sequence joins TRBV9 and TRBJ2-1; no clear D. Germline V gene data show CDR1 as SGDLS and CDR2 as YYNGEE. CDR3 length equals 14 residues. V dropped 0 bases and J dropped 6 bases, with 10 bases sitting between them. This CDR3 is CASSVATLPNEQFF. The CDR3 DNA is TGTGCCAGCAGCGTAGCTACGCTACCCAATGAGCAGTTCTTC.

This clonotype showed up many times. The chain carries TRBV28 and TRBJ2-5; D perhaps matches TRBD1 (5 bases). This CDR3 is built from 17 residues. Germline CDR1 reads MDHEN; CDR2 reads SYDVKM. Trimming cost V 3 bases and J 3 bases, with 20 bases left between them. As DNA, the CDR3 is TGTGCCAGCAGTTTCTCTTGGACATCCCAAAGAGAAGAGACCCAGTACTTC. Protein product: CASSFSWTSQREETQYF.

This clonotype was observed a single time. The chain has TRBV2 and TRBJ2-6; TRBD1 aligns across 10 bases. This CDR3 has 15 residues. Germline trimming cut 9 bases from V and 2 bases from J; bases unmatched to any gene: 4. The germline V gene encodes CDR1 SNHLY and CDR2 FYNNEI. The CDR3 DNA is TGTGCCAGTGGGACAGGGGTCGCTGGGGCCAACGTCCTGACTTTC. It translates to CASGTGVAGANVLTF.

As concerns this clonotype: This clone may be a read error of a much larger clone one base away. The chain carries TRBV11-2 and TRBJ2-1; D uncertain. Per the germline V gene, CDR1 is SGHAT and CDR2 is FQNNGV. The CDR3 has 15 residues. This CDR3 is CASSLVRQSTNEQLF. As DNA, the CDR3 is TGTGCCAGCAGCTTAGTCCGGCAGTCGACGAATGAGCAGCTCTTC.

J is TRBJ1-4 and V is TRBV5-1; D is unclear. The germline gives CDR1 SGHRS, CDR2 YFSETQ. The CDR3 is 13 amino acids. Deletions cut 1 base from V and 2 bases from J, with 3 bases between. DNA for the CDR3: TGCGCCAGCAGCTTGAAGACTAATGAAAAACTGTTTTTT. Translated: CASSLKTNEKLFF.

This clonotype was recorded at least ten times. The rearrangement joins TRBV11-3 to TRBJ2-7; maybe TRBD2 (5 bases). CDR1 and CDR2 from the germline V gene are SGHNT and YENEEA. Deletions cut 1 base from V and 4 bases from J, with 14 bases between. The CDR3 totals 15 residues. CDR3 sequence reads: CASSLAPGRGYEQYF. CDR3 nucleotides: TGTGCCAGCAGCTTAGCCCCCGGACGGGGATACGAGCAGTACTTC.

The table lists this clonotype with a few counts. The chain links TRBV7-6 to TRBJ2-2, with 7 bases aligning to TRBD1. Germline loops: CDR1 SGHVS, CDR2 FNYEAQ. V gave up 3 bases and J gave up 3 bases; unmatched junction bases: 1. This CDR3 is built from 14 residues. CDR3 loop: CASSFTGDTGELFF. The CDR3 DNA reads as TGTGCCAGCAGCTTCACAGGGGACACCGGGGAGCTGTTTTTT.

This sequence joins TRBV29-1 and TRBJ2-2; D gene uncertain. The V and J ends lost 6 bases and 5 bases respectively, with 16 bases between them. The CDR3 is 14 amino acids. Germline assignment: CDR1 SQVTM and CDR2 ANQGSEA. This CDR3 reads CSVVDTKLTGELFF. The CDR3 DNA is TGCAGCGTGGTCGACACGAAATTAACCGGGGAGCTGTTTTTT.

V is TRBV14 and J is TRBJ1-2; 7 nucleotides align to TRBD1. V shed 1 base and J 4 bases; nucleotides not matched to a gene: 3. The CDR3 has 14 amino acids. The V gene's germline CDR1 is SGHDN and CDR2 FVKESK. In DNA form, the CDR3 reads TGTGCCAGCAGCCAAGCTGGACAGGTCTATGGCTACACCTTC. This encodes CASSQAGQVYGYTF.

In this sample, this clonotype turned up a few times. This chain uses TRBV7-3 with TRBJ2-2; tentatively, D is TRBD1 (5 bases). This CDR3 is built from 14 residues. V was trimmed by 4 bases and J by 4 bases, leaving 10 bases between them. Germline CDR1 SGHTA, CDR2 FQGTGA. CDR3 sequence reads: CASSYDSSTGELFF. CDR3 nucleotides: TGTGCCAGCAGCTACGACAGCTCCACCGGGGAGCTGTTTTTT.

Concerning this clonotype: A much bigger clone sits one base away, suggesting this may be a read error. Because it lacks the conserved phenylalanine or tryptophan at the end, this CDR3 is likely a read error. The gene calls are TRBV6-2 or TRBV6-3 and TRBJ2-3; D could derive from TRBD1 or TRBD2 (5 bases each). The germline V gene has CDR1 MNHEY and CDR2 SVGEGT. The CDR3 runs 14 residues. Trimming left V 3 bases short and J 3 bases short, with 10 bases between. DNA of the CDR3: TGTGCCAGCAGTTATTATGAGGGGACAGATACGCAGTATCTT. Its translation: CASSYYEGTDTQYL.

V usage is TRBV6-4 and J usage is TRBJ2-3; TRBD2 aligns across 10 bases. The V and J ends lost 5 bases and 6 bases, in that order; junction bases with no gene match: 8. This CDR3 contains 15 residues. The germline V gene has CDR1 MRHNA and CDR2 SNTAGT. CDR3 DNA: TGTGCCAGCAGTCCCGGGACTAGCGATTCTGATACGCAGTATTTT. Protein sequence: CASSPGTSDSDTQYF.

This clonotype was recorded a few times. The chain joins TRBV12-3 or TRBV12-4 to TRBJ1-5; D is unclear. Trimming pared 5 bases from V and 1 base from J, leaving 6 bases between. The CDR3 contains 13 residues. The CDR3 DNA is TGTGCCAGCAGTACGAGGAGCAATCAGCCCCAGCATTTT. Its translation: CASSTRSNQPQHF.

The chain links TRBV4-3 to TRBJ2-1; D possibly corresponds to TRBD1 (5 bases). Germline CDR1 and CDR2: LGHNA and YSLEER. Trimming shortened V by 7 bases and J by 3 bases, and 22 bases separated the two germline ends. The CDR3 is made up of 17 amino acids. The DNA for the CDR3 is TGCGCCAGCACCCCCTCATGGGCGGACACCCACTACAATGAGCAGTTCTTC. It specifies CASTPSWADTHYNEQFF.

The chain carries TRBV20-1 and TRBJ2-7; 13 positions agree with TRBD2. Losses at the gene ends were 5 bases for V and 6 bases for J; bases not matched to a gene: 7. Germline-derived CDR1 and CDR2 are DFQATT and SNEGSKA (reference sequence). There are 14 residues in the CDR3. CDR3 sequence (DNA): TGCAGTGCTCGACTAGCGGGAGGAAATCGCGAGCAGTACTTC. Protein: CSARLAGGNREQYF.

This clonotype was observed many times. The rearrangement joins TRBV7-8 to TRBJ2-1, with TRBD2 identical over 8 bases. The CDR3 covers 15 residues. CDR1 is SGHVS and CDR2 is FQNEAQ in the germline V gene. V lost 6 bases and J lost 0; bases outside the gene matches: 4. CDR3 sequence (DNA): TGTGCCAGCAGGGATGGGACTAGCTCCTACAATGAGCAGTTCTTC. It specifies CASRDGTSSYNEQFF.

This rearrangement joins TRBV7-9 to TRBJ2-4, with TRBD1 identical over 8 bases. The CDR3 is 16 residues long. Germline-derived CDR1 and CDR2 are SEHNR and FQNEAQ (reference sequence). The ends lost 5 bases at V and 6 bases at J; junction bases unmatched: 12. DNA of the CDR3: TGTGCCAGCAGCGACGAGCAGGGGGCCGGGGGAAACATTCAGTACTTC. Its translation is CASSDEQGAGGNIQYF.

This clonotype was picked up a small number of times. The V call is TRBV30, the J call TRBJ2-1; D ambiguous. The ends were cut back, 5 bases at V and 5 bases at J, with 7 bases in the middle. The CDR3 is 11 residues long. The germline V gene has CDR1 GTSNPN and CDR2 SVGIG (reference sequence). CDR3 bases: TGTGCCTGGTCTTGGCACAATGAGCAGTTCTTC. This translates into CAWSWHNEQFF. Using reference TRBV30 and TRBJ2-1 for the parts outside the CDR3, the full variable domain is SQTIHQWPATLVQPVGSPLSLECTVEGTSNPNLYWYRQAAGRGLQLLFYSVGIGQISSEVPQNLSASRPQDRQFILSSKKLLLSDSGFYLCAWSWHNEQFFGPGTRLTVL.